This TCR beta chain was sequenced in a study of beta chain features in type 1 diabetes. Study outcomes and limitations: When Type 1 diabetes patients were examined, their TCRB CDR3s proved moderately but significantly shorter in all four CD4+ subsets.

Isolated RNA was reverse transcribed in full, so expressed TCRB transcripts were sequenced. Naive, central memory and regulatory T cell samples averaged about 3.57 million immunoSEQ reads each. The repertoire was sequenced with immunoSEQ multiplex PCR; TCRdb's copy has only in-frame clones and lacks some. The sample yields 350,000 to 450,000 clones, around 12% seen once. This clone was counted between two and nine times. Its antigen is not identified. Germline assignment: CDR1 SNHLY and CDR2 FYNNEI. The V gene lost 4 bases and the J gene lost 3 bases, with 6 bases spanning the gap. The CDR3 contains 13 residues.

The chain carries TRBV2 and TRBJ2-2; D is unresolved. This clonotype was obtained from a woman younger than 35 with type 1 diabetes. The sequenced sample consisted of naive CD4+ T cells from blood. In DNA, the CDR3 is TGTGCCAGCAGTGTAGAGTACACCGGGGAGCTGTTTTTT. This codes for CASSVEYTGELFF.